Listed below are T cell receptor beta chains from one sample, sequenced in a study of blood T cell repertoires in COVID-19. TCRdb keeps only in-frame clones here, not all; method: immunoSEQ multiplex PCR. The sample has some 21,000 clones; roughly 75% are singletons. Sequenced: peripheral blood. These receptors came from a man in his sixties with active COVID-19. The CDR3 runs from the conserved cysteine through the conserved F or W. The order of the fields is D gene, clone size, V gene, J gene, CDR3 protein, CDR3 DNA. A D gene is named only where the DNA matches it firmly. Clone size is stated in some rows and not others, as once, few, many or a class when expanded.

NA	medium-sized	TRBV6-6	TRBJ1-3	CASSYSDRDLHF	TGTGCCAGCAGTTACTCAGACCGGGATCTTCATTTT
TRBD1	NA	TRBV6-1	TRBJ1-5	CASSEAGQQNQPQHF	TGTGCCAGCAGTGAAGCGGGACAGCAAAATCAGCCCCAGCATTTT
NA	NA	TRBV10-1	TRBJ1-1	CASSEQGNTEAFF	TGCGCCAGCAGTGAACAGGGTAACACTGAAGCTTTCTTT
NA	NA	TRBV4-3	TRBJ1-5	CASSQDRGGLGGGQPQHF	TGCGCCAGCAGCCAAGATCGGGGGGGACTCGGAGGCGGCCAGCCCCAGCATTTT
NA	NA	TRBV4-1	TRBJ1-1	CASSQDGRGYTEAFF	TGCGCCAGCAGCCAAGATGGCCGGGGGTACACTGAAGCTTTCTTT
TRBD2	NA	TRBV7-7	TRBJ2-1	CASSTTSGNNEQFF	TGTGCTAGCAGCACGACTAGCGGGAACAATGAGCAGTTCTTC
NA	NA	TRBV5-5	TRBJ2-7	CASTEAMGYLSYEQYF	TGTGCCAGCACCGAGGCGATGGGTTACCTCTCCTACGAGCAGTACTTC
NA	NA	TRBV19	TRBJ2-7	CASSIPGASGRSEQYF	TGTGCCAGTAGTATTCCGGGAGCATCTGGTCGATCCGAGCAGTACTTC
TRBD2	NA	TRBV5-1	TRBJ2-7	CASSPGTSGVSYEQYF	TGCGCCAGCAGCCCCGGGACTAGCGGGGTCTCCTACGAGCAGTACTTC
TRBD1	NA	TRBV2	TRBJ2-7	CASSEGQGGEQYF	TGTGCCAGCAGTGAGGGACAGGGAGGCGAGCAGTACTTC
NA	once	TRBV27	TRBJ2-1	CASSPRGGEIEQFF	TGTGCCAGCAGCCCTAGAGGGGGAGAGATTGAGCAGTTCTTC
TRBD1	NA	TRBV5-1	TRBJ1-1	CASSLSGTVNTEAFF	TGCGCCAGCAGCTTATCCGGGACAGTGAACACTGAAGCTTTCTTT
NA	few	TRBV7-6	TRBJ2-7	CASSLADNEQYF	TGTGCCAGCAGCTTAGCGGACAACGAGCAGTACTTC
TRBD1	NA	TRBV7-8	TRBJ1-5	CASSPGTGSQPQHF	TGTGCCAGCAGCCCAGGGACAGGTAGTCAGCCCCAGCATTTT
NA	NA	TRBV3-1/TRBV3-2	TRBJ2-1	CASSRGIQRLSYNEQFF	TGTGCCAGCAGCCGCGGTATTCAGCGCCTCTCCTACAATGAGCAGTTCTTC
NA	NA	TRBV11-3	TRBJ2-1	CASSLPGVNEQFF	TGTGCCAGCAGCTTACCGGGGGTGAATGAGCAGTTCTTC
TRBD2	NA	TRBV27	TRBJ2-7	CASSGTSTVSYEQYF	TGTGCCAGCAGTGGGACTAGTACCGTATCCTACGAGCAGTACTTC
NA	NA	TRBV11-1	TRBJ2-3	CASSSTRGVDTQYF	TGTGCCAGCAGCTCGACTAGAGGGGTCGATACGCAGTATTTT
NA	NA	TRBV7-3	TRBJ2-3	CASSPRGASTDTQYF	TGTGCCAGCAGCCCTCGCGGGGCTAGCACAGATACGCAGTATTTT
NA	medium-sized	TRBV29-1	TRBJ1-1	CSVEGPEEAFF	TGCAGCGTTGAAGGGCCCGAAGAAGCTTTCTTT
TRBD2	once	TRBV15	TRBJ2-3	CATSRRTSGSGDTQYF	TGTGCCACCAGCAGACGAACTAGCGGGAGTGGAGATACGCAGTATTTT